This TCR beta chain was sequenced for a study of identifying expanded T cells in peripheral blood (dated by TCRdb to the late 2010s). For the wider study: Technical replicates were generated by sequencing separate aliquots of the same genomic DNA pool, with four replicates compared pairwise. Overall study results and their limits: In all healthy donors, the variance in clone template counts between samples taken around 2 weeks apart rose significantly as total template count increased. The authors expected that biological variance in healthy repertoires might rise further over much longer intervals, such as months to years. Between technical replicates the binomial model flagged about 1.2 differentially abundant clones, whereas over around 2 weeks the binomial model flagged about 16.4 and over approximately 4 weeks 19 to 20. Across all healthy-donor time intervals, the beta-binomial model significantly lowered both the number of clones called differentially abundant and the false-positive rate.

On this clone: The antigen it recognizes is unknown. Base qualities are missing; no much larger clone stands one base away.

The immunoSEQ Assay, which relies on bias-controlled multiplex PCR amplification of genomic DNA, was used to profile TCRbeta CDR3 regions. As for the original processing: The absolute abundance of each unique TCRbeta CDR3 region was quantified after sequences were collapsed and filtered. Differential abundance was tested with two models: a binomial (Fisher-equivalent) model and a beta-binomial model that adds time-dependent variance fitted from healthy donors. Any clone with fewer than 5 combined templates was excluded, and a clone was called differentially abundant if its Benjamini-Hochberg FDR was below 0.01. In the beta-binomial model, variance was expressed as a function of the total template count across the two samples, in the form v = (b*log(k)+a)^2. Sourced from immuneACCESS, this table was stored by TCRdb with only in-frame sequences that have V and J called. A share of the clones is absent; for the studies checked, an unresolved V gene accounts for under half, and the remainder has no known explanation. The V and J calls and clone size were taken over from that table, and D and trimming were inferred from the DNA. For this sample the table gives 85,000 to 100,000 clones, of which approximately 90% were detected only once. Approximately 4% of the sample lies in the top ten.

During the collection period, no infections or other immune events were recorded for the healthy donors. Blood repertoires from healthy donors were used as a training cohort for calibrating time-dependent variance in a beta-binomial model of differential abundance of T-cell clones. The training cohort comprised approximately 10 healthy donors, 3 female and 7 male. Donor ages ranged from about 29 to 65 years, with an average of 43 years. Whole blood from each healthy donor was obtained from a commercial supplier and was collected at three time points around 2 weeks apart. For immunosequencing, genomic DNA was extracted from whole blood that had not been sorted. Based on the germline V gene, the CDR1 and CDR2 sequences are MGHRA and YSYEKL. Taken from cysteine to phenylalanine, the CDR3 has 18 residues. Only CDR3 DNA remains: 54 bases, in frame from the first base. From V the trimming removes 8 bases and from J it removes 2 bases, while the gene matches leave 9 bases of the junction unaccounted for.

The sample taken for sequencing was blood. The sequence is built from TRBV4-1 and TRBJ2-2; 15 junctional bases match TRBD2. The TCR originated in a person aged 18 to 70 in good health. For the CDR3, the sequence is CASGLRTSGGDNTGELFF. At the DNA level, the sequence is TGCGCCAGCGGATTAAGGACTAGCGGGGGGGATAACACCGGGGAGCTGTTTTTT.